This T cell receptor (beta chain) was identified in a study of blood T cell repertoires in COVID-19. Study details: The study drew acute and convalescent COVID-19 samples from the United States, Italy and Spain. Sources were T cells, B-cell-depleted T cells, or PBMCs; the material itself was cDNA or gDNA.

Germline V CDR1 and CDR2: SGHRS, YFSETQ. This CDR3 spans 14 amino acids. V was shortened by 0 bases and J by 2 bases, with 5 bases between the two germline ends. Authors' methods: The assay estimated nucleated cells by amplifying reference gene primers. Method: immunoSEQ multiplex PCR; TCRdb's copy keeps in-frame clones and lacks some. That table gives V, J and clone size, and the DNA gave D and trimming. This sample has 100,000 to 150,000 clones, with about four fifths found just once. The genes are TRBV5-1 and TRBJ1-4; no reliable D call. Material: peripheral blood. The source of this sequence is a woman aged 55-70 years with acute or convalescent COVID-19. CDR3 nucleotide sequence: TGCGCCAGCAGCTTGGGGAGCACTAATGAAAAACTGTTTTTT. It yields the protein CASSLGSTNEKLFF.